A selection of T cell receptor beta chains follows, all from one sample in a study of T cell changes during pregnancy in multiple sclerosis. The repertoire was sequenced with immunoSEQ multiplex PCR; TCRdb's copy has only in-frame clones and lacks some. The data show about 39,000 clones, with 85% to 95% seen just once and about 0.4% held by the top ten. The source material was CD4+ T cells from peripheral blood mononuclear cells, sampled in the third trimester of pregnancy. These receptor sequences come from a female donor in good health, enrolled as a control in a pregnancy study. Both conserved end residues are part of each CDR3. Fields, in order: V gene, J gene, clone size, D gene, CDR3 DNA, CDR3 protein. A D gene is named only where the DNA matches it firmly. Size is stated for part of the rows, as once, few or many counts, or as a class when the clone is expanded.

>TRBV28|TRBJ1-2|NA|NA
TGTGCCAGCAGTTTAAGGAGGAAGTATGGCTACACCTTC
CASSLRRKYGYTF
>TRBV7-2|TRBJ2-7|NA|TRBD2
TGTGCCAGCAGCTTAGGTGGGACTAGCGGTTACGAGCAGTACTTC
CASSLGGTSGYEQYF
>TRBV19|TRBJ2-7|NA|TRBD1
TGTGCCAGTAGTTTGGAGGGACAGGGAGTATACGAGCAGTACTTC
CASSLEGQGVYEQYF
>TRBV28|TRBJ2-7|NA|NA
TGTGCCAGCAGCCCCTCGGGGGTTCGGGAGCAGTACTTC
CASSPSGVREQYF
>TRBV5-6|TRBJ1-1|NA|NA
TGTGCCAGCAGTCCCACAGGGCGCACTGAAGCTTTCTTT
CASSPTGRTEAFF
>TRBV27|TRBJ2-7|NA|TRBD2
TGTGCCAGCAGACTGGGACTAGCGGGAGGGCCAGCCTACGAGCAGTACTTC
CASRLGLAGGPAYEQYF
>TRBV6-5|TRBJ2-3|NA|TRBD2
TGTGCCAGCACCGGGGGGACAGATACGCAGTATTTT
CASTGGTDTQYF
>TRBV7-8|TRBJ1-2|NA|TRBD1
TGTGCCAGCAGCTTAGTAGGGACAGGGTATGGCTACACCTTC
CASSLVGTGYGYTF
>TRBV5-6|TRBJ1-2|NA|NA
TGTGCCAGCAGCGCCCTGGGGGGGCGCGATGGAAACTATGGCTACACCTTC
CASSALGGRDGNYGYTF
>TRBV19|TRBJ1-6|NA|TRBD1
TGTGCCAGTAGTATTGAACAGGGGGGTTCACCCCTCCACTTT
CASSIEQGGSPLHF
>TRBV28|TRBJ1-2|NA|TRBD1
TGTGCCAGCAGTCGGACAGGACCCTATGGCTACACCTTC
CASSRTGPYGYTF
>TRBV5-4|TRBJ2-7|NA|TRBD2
TGTGCCAGCGGACTAGCGGGAGGGCCCTCTAGAGAGCAGTACTTC
CASGLAGGPSREQYF
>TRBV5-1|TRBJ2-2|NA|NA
TGCGCCAGCAGCACCTCTAGCCGCCGGAACACCGGGGAGCTGTTTTTT
CASSTSSRRNTGELFF
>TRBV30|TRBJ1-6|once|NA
TGTGCCTGGGACAGGAGCTCCTATAATTCACCCCTCCACTTT
CAWDRSSYNSPLHF
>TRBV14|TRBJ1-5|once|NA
TGTGCCAGCAGCCAAGGGAGGGACCAGCCCCAGCATTTT
CASSQGRDQPQHF
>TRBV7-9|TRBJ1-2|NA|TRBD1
TGTGCCAGCAGCTTAGAGAGAGCGAGGGGGCGTTACTATGGCTACACCTTC
CASSLERARGRYYGYTF
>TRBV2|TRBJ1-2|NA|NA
TGTGCCAGCAGGAGGGCGGGGAACTATGGCTACACCTTC
CASRRAGNYGYTF
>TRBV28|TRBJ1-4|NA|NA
TGTGCCAGTACTAAAGGAGACTACGATGAAAAACTGTTTTTT
CASTKGDYDEKLFF
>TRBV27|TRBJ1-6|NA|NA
TGTGCCAGCAGTCCCCCCCGCAGGGGTAATTCACCCCTCCACTTT
CASSPPRRGNSPLHF
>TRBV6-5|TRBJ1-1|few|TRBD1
TGTGCCAGCACTCGGGACAGGGTTACTGAAGCTTTCTTT
CASTRDRVTEAFF
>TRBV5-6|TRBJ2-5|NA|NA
TGTGCCAGCAGCGATGGGCAGGGGCAAGAGACCCAGTACTTC
CASSDGQGQETQYF